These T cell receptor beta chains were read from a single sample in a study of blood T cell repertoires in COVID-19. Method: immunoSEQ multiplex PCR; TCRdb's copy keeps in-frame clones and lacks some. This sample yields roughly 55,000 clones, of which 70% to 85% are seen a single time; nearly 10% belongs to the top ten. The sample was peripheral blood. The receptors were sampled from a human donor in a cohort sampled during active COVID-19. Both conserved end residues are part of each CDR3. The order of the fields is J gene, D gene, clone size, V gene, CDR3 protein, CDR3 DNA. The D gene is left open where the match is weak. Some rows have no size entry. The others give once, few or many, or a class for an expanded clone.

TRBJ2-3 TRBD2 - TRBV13 CASAPGLAGGWGRPDTQYF TGTGCCAGCGCCCCGGGACTAGCGGGAGGATGGGGTCGGCCAGATACGCAGTATTTT
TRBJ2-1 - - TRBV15 CATSGELAASSSYNEQFF TGTGCCACCAGCGGGGAACTAGCCGCAAGCAGCTCCTACAATGAGCAGTTCTTC
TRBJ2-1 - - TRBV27 CASSSDSPPYNEQFF TGTGCCAGCAGTTCGGACAGCCCTCCCTACAATGAGCAGTTCTTC
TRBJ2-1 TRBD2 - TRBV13 CASHDKLGLAGGGQFF TGTGCCAGCCACGATAAGCTCGGACTAGCGGGAGGGGGGCAGTTCTTC
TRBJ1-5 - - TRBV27 CASSQSGPNQPQHF TGTGCCAGCAGTCAGAGCGGCCCCAATCAGCCCCAGCATTTT
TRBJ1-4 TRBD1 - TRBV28 CASSSYQGALFF TGTGCCAGCAGTTCCTATCAGGGGGCACTGTTTTTT
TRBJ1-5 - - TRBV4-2 CASSQGWLGGRSNQPQHF TGTGCCAGCAGCCAAGGGTGGCTTGGAGGGAGAAGCAATCAGCCCCAGCATTTT
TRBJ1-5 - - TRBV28 CASSLTANQPQHF TGTGCCAGCAGTTTAACTGCAAATCAGCCCCAGCATTTT
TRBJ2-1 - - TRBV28 CASSLVEAYNEQFF TGTGCCAGCAGTCTGGTTGAGGCATACAATGAGCAGTTCTTC
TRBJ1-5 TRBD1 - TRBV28 CASSPQDRGPQPQHF TGTGCCAGCAGTCCCCAGGACAGGGGGCCTCAGCCCCAGCATTTT
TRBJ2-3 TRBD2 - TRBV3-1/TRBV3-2 CASSRGGASGRAADTQYF TGTGCCAGCAGCCGAGGCGGGGCTAGCGGGAGGGCCGCAGATACGCAGTATTTT
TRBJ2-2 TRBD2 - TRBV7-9 CASSLSGAGELFF TGTGCCAGCAGCTTGAGCGGGGCCGGGGAGCTGTTTTTT
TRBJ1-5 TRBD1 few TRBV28 CASSPLGQENQPQHF TGTGCCAGCAGCCCGCTGGGACAGGAAAATCAGCCCCAGCATTTT
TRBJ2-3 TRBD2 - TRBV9 CASSVSAGGTDTQYF TGTGCCAGCAGCGTAAGTGCGGGAGGCACAGATACGCAGTATTTT
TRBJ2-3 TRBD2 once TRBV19 CASRIAGADTQYF TGTGCCAGTAGGATAGCGGGAGCAGATACGCAGTATTTT
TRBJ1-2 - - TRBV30 CAWSGTRAGGGGYTF TGTGCCTGGAGTGGTACCCGGGCTGGGGGAGGGGGCTACACCTTC
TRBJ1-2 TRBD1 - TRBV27 CASSLTGQSYGYTF TGTGCCAGCAGCCTGACAGGGCAATCGTATGGCTACACCTTC
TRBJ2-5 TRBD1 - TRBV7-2 CASSFQPPGQVGETQYF TGTGCCAGCAGCTTTCAGCCTCCGGGACAGGTGGGGGAGACCCAGTACTTC
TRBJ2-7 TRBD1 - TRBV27 CASSPRDRAREQYF TGTGCCAGCAGCCCGCGCGACAGGGCAAGGGAGCAGTACTTC
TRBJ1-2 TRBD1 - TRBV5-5 CASSLEEGQDGYTF TGTGCCAGCAGCTTGGAGGAGGGACAGGATGGCTACACCTTC
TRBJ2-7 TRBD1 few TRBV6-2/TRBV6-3 CASSTWDRLYEQYF TGTGCCAGCAGTACCTGGGACAGGCTCTACGAGCAGTACTTC
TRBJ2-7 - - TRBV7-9 CASSLGQDSYEQYF TGTGCCAGCAGCTTAGGACAGGACTCCTACGAGCAGTACTTC
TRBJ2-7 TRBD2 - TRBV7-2 CASSGQSSGGRTEQYF TGTGCCAGCAGCGGACAGTCCTCGGGGGGGCGGACAGAGCAGTACTTC
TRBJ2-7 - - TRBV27 CATSVAGLLYEQYF TGTGCCACCAGCGTGGCCGGACTTCTCTACGAGCAGTACTTC
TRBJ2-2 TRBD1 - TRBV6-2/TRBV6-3 CASNPTGYLPNTGELFF TGTGCCAGCAACCCGACAGGGTATTTGCCCAACACCGGGGAGCTGTTTTTT
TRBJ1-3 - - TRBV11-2 CASSFTGHGNTIYF TGTGCCAGCAGCTTTACAGGTCATGGAAACACCATATATTTT
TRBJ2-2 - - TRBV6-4 CASRGLAANTGELFF TGTGCCAGCAGAGGCCTAGCAGCGAACACCGGGGAGCTGTTTTTT
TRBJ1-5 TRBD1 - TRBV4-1 CASSQRAGGSQPQHF TGCGCCAGCAGCCAGAGGGCAGGGGGATCTCAGCCCCAGCATTTT
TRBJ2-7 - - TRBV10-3 CAISEEQIRIHEQYF TGTGCCATCAGTGAGGAACAGATAAGGATCCACGAGCAGTACTTC
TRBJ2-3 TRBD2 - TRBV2 CASRASGNTDTQYF TGTGCCAGCAGGGCTAGCGGCAACACAGATACGCAGTATTTT
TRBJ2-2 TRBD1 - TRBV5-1 CASKGTALVELFF TGCGCCAGCAAGGGGACAGCGTTGGTGGAGCTGTTTTTT
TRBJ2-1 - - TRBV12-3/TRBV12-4 CASNDRPYNEQFF TGTGCCAGCAATGACAGACCGTACAATGAGCAGTTCTTC
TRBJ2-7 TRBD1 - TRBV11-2 CASSDRGRNEQYF TGTGCCAGCAGCGACAGGGGAAGGAACGAGCAGTACTTC
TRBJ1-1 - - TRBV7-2 CASSSTTGSAFF TGTGCCAGCAGCTCCACGACGGGGTCGGCTTTCTTT
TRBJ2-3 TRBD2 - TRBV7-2 CASSSSRLAGVKDTQYF TGTGCCAGCAGCTCCTCACGACTAGCGGGAGTTAAAGATACGCAGTATTTT
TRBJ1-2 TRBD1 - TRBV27 CASSTRTGGYYGYTF TGTGCCAGCAGTACACGGACAGGGGGCTACTATGGCTACACCTTC
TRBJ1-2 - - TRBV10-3 CAISESWEGTGYTF TGTGCCATCAGTGAGTCCTGGGAGGGGACGGGCTACACCTTC
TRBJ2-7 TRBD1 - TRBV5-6 CASSHLGQGAYEQYF TGTGCCAGCAGCCATCTGGGACAGGGGGCATACGAGCAGTACTTC
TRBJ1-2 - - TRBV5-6 CASLSLAQANYGYTF TGTGCCAGCCTCTCCCTGGCTCAGGCTAACTATGGCTACACCTTC
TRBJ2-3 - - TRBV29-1 CSVFRRREVSDTQYF TGCAGCGTTTTCCGGCGGAGGGAGGTGTCAGATACGCAGTATTTT
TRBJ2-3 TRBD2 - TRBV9 CASSPTSSGSSYTQYF TGTGCCAGCAGCCCCACTTCTAGCGGGAGTTCATATACGCAGTATTTT
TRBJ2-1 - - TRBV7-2 CASSLVGSSYNEQFF TGTGCCAGCAGCTTAGTGGGCTCCTCCTACAATGAGCAGTTCTTC
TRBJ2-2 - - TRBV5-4 CASSLPNRANTGELFF TGTGCCAGCAGCTTGCCCAACAGGGCGAACACCGGGGAGCTGTTTTTT
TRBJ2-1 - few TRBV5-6 CASSLSLLNNEQFF TGTGCCAGCAGCTTGTCGCTACTAAACAATGAGCAGTTCTTC
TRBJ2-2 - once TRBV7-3 CASSRGTAYGELFF TGTGCCAGCAGTCGGGGGACAGCCTACGGGGAGCTGTTTTTT
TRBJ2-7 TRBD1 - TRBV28 CASRLSGTGGNEQYF TGTGCCAGCAGACTATCGGGGACAGGGGGCAACGAGCAGTACTTC
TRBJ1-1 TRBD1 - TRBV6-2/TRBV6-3 CASSYTGGLNTEAFF TGTGCCAGCAGTTATACAGGGGGCCTGAACACTGAAGCTTTCTTT
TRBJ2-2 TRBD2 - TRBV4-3 CASSQDRSGRGELFF TGCGCCAGCAGCCAAGATCGGAGCGGGAGGGGGGAGCTGTTTTTT
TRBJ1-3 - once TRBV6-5 CASSRRMSGNTIYF TGTGCCAGCAGTCGGAGAATGTCTGGAAACACCATATATTTT